These 3 T cell receptor beta chains share one sample of origin, sequenced in a study of Graves' ophthalmopathy and Graves' hyperthyroidism. Beta-chain TCR CDR3 regions were amplified from RNA transcripts. RT-PCR in the first round used HTBI primers; a second-round multiplex PCR followed. TCRdb redid the calling of the multiplex PCR reads with MiXCR, one entry per CDR3 protein. The table shows approximately 380,000 distinct CDR3 sequences, with about 21% occurring only once. The sample consisted of peripheral blood. These receptors all stem from a woman between 18 and 29 years old with stable Graves' hyperthyroidism.

This clonotype was counted ten times or more. The rearrangement joins TRBV5-1 to TRBJ2-5; TRBD2 agrees at 11 bases. With V trimmed by 4 bases and J by 2 bases, 7 bases remained unmatched. This CDR3 comprises 16 residues. The germline V gene encodes CDR1 SGHRS and CDR2 YFSETQ. Here the CDR3 DNA reads TGCGCCAGCAGCCGGGCCGCTAGCGGGGGGCAAGAGACCCAGTACTTC. Protein sequence: CASSRAASGGQETQYF.

This clonotype was detected many times. The junction differs from germline at one of its ends, possibly a read error. The chain combines TRBV7-7 with TRBJ2-7; 11 bases match TRBD1. The CDR3 spans 14 residues. Germline CDR1 reads SSHAT; CDR2 reads FNYEAQ (reference sequence). CDR3: CASSPRTGGDEQYF. CDR3 sequence (DNA): TGTGCTAGCAGCCCACGGACAGGGGGCGACGAGCAGTACTTC.

This clonotype showed up just a few times. With a much larger clone just one base away, this may be a read error. The V call is TRBV7-2, the J call TRBJ2-2, with TRBD2 matching 12 bases. Germline V gene lookup returns CDR1 SGHTA and CDR2 FQGNSA. The CDR3 is 17 amino acids. The chain's CDR3 is CASSLGWTSGNTGELCF. The DNA for the CDR3 is TGTGCCAGCAGCTTAGGCTGGACTAGCGGGAACACCGGGGAGCTGTGTTTT.